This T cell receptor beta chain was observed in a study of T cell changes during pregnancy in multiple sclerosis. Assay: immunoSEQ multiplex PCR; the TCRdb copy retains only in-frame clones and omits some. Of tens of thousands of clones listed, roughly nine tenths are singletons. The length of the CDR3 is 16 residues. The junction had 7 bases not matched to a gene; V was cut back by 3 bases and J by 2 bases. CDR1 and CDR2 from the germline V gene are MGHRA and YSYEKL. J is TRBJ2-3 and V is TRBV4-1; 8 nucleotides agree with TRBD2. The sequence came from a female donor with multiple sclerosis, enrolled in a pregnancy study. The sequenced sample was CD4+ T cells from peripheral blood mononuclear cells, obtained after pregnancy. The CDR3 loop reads CASSQVLAVLTDTQYF. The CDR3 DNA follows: TGCGCCAGCAGCCAGGTACTAGCGGTTCTCACAGATACGCAGTATTTT.